This entry is about one T cell receptor beta chain. It has no known antigen specificity. The sample holds no much larger clone one base away, and base qualities are not on file. The sample belongs to a study of T cell repertoires in ileal Crohn's disease (dated by TCRdb to between 2017 and 2020). Turning to the overall study: The median duration of disease was 7.5 to 9.5 years, and at the time of surgery around 35% of patients were active smokers. Every patient underwent surgery because of a complication, which was stricturing disease in 61% of cases and penetrating disease in about 39%. About half of the patients received postoperative therapy: about a dozen received thiopurines and around 19 received anti-TNF agents. Neoterminal ileum biopsies obtained at postoperative colonoscopy were designated as M6 samples. The TCR repertoire was analysed in under 70 patients with Crohn's disease drawn from a prospective multicentre cohort. Running in parallel with the study was a multicentre cohort set up to find predictors of early endoscopic recurrence following ileocolonic resection. Endoscopic postoperative recurrence was defined as a Rutgeerts score above i0. The study sequenced roughly 170 mucosal samples from around 52 patients, taken at several locations on the surgical specimen and at postoperative endoscopy.

The V end loses 1 base and the J end loses 7 bases, and a stretch of 11 bases separates them. CDR1 is given as SGHDN and CDR2 as FVKESK, both from the germline V gene. Inclusive of the bounding cysteine and phenylalanine, the CDR3 is 14 residues long. Only the CDR3 region is kept as DNA, spanning 42 bases read in frame from base 1. In the paper's terms, the time point label means: neoterminal ileum biopsy at postoperative endoscopy, about 6 months after surgery. To be eligible, patients had to be adults with ileal or ileocolonic Crohn's disease and an indication for ileocolonic resection. Before DNA extraction, whole ileal mucosal biopsies were kept frozen at -80 degrees C. Genomic DNA was isolated from frozen whole biopsies using a TRizol-based method, and the DNA was quantified with a NanoDrop 2000 spectrophotometer. For commercial TCRB immunosequencing, approximately 460 nanograms of biopsy DNA were submitted for each sample. Adaptive Biotechnology amplified the CDR3 regions from genomic DNA with a two-step multiplex PCR designed to control amplification bias. The first PCR used primers for every V and J gene segment; the second PCR added barcodes and Illumina adapters. An Illumina instrument was used to sequence the CDR3 libraries. As for how the authors treated the data: The analysis drew on both the pipelines supplied by the vendor and custom analysis of the raw data in R/Bioconductor running R version 3.3.0. Clonality, ranging from 0 to 1, was calculated as the inverse of the normalised Shannon entropy of all productive clones. The repertoire share taken up by the top 100 clones defined high-frequency clones, and only clones that passed a 95% confidence test were kept. Repertoire diversity was measured with the Simpson index, and overlap between samples was measured with the Morisita-Horn index. Drawn from immuneACCESS, this table holds only the in-frame rearrangements with V and J called that TCRdb kept. Clones are partly lost; checked studies trace under half to an unresolved V gene and leave the rest unexplained. V, J and clone size were drawn from that table, and D and trimming were deduced from the DNA. The sample records 55,000 to 65,000 clones, about 88% of which are singletons. Together, the top ten hold about 1.9% of the sample.

The full study reports these points: Postoperative endoscopy timing varied within the first year after surgery, with a median delay of around 7 months. Compared with CD4 T cells, sorted CD8 T cells contained more high-frequency clones, which suggests that the mucosal expansions were mostly CD8. Higher high-frequency clone percentages at surgery were associated with endoscopic recurrence; all patients with clonality above 26.8% (18/57) had recurrence. A significantly higher proportion of clonal expansions was observed in active smokers at surgery than in non-smokers (approximately 26% vs 20%, p=0.02). Only a subgroup of patients, of unstated size, had their mucosal CD4 and CD8 T cells sorted and sequenced.

The sequence was collected from an adult with Crohn's disease. The chain was built from TRBV14 and TRBJ1-5; TRBD1 is a possible D gene, resting on 5 matching bases. What was sequenced was ileal tissue. The CDR3 in this case is CASSQGGGGQPQHF. The DNA is TGTGCCAGCAGCCAAGGGGGGGGAGGGCAGCCCCAGCATTTT.